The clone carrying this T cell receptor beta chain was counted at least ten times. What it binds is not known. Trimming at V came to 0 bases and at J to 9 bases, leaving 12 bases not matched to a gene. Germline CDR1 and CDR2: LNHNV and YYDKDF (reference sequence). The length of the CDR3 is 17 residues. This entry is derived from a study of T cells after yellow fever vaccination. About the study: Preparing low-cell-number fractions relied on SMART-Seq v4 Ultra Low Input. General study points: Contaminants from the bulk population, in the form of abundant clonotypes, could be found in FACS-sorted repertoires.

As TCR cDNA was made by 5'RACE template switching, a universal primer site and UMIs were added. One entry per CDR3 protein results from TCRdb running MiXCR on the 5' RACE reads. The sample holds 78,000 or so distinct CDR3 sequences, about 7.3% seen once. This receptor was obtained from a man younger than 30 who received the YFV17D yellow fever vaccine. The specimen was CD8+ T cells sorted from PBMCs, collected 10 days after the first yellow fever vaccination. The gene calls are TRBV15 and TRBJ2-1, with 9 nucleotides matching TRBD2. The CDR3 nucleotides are TGTGCCACCAGCAGAGATCAGGCTAGCGGGACCGATAGTGAGCAGTTCTTC. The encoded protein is CATSRDQASGTDSEQFF.